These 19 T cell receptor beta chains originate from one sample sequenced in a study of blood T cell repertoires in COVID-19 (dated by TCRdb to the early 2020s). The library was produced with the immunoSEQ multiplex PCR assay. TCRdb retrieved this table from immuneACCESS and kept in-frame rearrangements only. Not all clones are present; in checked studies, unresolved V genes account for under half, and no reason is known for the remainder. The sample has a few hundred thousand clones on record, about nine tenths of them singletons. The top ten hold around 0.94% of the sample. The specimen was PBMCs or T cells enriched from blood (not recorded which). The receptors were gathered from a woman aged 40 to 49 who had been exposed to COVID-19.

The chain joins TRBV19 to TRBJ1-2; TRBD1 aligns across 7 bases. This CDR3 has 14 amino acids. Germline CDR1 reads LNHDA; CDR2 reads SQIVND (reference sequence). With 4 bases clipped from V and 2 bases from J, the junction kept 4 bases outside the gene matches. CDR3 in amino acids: CASSTRTGNYGYTF. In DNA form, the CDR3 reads TGTGCCAGTAGTACCCGGACAGGCAACTATGGCTACACCTTC.

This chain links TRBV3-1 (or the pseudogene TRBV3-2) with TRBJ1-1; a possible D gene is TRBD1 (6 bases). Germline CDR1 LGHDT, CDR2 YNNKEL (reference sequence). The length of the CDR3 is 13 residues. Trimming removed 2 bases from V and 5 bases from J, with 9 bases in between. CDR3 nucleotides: TGTGCCAGCAGCCAACTGACAGGTACTGAAGCTTTCTTT. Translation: CASSQLTGTEAFF.

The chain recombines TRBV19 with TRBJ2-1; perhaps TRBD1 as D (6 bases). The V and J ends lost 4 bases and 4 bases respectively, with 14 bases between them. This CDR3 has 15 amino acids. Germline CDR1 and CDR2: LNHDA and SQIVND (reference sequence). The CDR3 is CASSNPGELYNEQFF. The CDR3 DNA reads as TGTGCCAGTAGTAACCCAGGGGAGCTATACAATGAGCAGTTCTTC. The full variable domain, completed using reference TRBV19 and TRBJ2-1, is DGGITQSPKYLFRKEGQNVTLSCEQNLNHDAMYWYRQDPGQGLRLIYYSQIVNDFQKGDIAEGYSVSREKKESFPLTVTSAQKNPTAFYLCASSNPGELYNEQFFGPGTRLTVL.

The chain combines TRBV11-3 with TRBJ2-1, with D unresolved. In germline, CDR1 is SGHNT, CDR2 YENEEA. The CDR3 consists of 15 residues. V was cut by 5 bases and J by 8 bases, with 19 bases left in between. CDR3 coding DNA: TGTGCCAGCAGCCCACAGAGCACCGTTGTCCATGAGCAGTTCTTC. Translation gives CASSPQSTVVHEQFF.

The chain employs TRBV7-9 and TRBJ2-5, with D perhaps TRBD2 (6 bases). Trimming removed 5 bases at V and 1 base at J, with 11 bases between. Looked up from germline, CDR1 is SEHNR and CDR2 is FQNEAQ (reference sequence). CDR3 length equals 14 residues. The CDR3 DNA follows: TGTGCCAGCAGCCTGCGGGAAGCCCAAGAGACCCAGTACTTC. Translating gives CASSLREAQETQYF.

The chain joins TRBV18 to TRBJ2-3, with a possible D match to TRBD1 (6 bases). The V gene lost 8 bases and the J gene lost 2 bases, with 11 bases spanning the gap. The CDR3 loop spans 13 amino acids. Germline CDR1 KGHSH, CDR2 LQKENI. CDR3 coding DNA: TGTGCCAGCACAGGGCCTACCACAGATACGCAGTATTTT. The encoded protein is CASTGPTTDTQYF. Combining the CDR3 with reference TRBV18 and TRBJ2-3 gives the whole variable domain NAGVMQNPRHLVRRRGQEARLRCSPMKGHSHVYWYRQLPEEGLKFMVYLQKENIIDESGMPKERFSAEFPKEGPSILRIQQVVRGDSAAYFCASTGPTTDTQYFGPGTRLTVL.

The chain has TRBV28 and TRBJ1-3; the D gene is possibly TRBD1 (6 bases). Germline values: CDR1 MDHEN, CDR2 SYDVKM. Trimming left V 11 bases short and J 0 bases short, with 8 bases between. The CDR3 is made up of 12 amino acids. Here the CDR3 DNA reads TGTGCCTCGGGACACTCTGGAAACACCATATATTTT. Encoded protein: CASGHSGNTIYF. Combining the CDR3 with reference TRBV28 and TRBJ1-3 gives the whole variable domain DVKVTQSSRYLVKRTGEKVFLECVQDMDHENMFWYRQDPGLGLRLIYFSYDVKMKEKGDIPEGYSVSREKKERFSLILESASTNQTSMYLCASGHSGNTIYFGEGSWLTVV.

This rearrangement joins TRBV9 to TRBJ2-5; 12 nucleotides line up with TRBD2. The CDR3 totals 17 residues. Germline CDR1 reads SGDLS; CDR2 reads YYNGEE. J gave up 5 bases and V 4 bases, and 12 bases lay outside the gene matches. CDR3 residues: CASSLTLGLAGYETQYF. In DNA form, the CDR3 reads TGTGCCAGCAGCCTAACTCTCGGACTAGCGGGATATGAGACCCAGTACTTC.

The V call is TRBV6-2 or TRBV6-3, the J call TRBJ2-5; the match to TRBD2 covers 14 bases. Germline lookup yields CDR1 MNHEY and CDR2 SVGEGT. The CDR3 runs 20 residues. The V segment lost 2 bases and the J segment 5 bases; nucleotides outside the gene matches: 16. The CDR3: CASSYPPGLAGVLIGETQYF. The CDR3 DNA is TGTGCCAGCAGTTACCCTCCGGGACTAGCGGGAGTTTTAATTGGGGAGACCCAGTACTTC.

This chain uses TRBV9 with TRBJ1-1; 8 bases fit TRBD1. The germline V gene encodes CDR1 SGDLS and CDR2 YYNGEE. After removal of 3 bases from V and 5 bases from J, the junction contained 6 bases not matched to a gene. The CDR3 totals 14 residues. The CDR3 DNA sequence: TGTGCCAGCAGCGCCCGACAGGGGAGGACTGAAGCTTTCTTT. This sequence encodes CASSARQGRTEAFF.

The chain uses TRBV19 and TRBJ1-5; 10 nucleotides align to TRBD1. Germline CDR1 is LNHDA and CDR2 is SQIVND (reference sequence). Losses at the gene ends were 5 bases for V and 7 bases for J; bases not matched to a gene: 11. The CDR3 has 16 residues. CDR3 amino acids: CASSERLGQGLQPQHF. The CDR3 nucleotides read TGTGCCAGTAGTGAGAGGTTGGGACAGGGGCTACAGCCCCAGCATTTT.

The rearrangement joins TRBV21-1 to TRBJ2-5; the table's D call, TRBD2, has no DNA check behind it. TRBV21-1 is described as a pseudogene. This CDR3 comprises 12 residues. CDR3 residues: CASSNNSGTQYF. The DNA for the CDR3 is TGTGCCAGCAGCAACAATTCCGGGACCCAGTACTTC.

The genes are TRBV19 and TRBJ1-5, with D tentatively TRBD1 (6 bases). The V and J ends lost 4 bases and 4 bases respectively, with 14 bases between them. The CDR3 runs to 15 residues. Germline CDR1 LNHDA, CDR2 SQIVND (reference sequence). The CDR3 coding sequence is TGTGCCAGTAGTACCGATGGGGGCTGGAATCAGCCCCAGCATTTT. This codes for CASSTDGGWNQPQHF. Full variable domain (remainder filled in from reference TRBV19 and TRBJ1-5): DGGITQSPKYLFRKEGQNVTLSCEQNLNHDAMYWYRQDPGQGLRLIYYSQIVNDFQKGDIAEGYSVSREKKESFPLTVTSAQKNPTAFYLCASSTDGGWNQPQHFGDGTRLSIL.

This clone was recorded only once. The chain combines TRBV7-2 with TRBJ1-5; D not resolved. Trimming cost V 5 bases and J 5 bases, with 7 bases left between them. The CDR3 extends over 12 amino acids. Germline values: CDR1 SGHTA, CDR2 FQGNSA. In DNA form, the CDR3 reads TGTGCCAGCAGCCTAGACTATCAGCCCCAGCATTTT. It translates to CASSLDYQPQHF.

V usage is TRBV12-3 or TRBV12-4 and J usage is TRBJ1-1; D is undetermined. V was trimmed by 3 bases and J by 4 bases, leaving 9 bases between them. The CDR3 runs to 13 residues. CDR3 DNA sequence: TGTGCCAGCAGTTTTTTTCTGGCCACTGAAGCTTTCTTT. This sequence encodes CASSFFLATEAFF.

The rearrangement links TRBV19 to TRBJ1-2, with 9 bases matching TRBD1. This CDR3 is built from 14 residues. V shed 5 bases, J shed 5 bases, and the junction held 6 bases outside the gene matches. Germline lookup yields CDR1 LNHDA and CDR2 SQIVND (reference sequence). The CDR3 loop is CASSPRDREYGYTF. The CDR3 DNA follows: TGTGCCAGTAGTCCCCGGGACAGGGAATATGGCTACACCTTC.

CDR3 amino acids: CASSISPGQGQETQYF. The CDR3 nucleotides are TGTGCCAGTAGTATATCCCCGGGACAGGGTCAAGAGACCCAGTACTTC. This rearrangement joins TRBV19 to TRBJ2-5; TRBD1 aligns across 9 bases. Germline-derived CDR1 and CDR2 are LNHDA and SQIVND (reference sequence). The V and J ends lost 2 bases and 2 bases, in that order; junction bases with no gene match: 6. The CDR3 loop spans 16 amino acids.

CDR3 sequence (DNA): TGTGCCAGCAGCTCACCTCGGACAGAAGGGGAGGCTTTCTTT. It is translated as CASSSPRTEGEAFF. The J gene is TRBJ1-1, the V gene TRBV7-9; D might be TRBD1 (6 bases). The V gene's germline CDR1 is SEHNR and CDR2 FQNEAQ (reference sequence). This CDR3 spans 14 amino acids. V was trimmed by 4 bases and J by 11 bases, leaving 20 bases between them.

The CDR3 DNA reads as TGTGCCAGCAGCCCCAGGGGGGCCCTCCAAGAGACCCAGTACTTC. It codes for CASSPRGALQETQYF. The genes are TRBV7-9 and TRBJ2-5; D is perhaps TRBD1 (7 bases). Trimming pared 5 bases from V and 1 base from J, leaving 14 bases between. This CDR3 comprises 15 residues. CDR1 is SEHNR, CDR2 FQNEAQ, per germline (reference sequence).